This TCR beta chain was captured by sequencing in a study of cytomegalovirus exposure and HLA in healthy donors. General study findings and limits: TCR beta chains numbering 164 were designated cytomegalovirus-associated. Reports state that TCR beta sequences accurately predicted most subjects' HLA-A and HLA-B alleles.

About this clone itself: Its antigen is not identified.

13 Jbeta primers and 60 Vbeta primers were used for the PCR. Here immunoSEQ multiplex PCR was the method, and the copy in TCRdb shows in-frame clones only, minus some. Its table lists some 51,000 clones. V was pared by 5 bases and J by 3 bases, with 12 bases of the junction left unmatched. The CDR3 extends over 18 amino acids. Per germline, CDR1 LGHNA and CDR2 YNFKEQ. The V and J genes are TRBV4-2 and TRBJ2-2; the match to TRBD1 covers 10 bases. The sample was PBMCs. The clonotype originates from a man aged 35 to 55 in good health and CMV-seropositive. CDR3 amino acids: CASSWGDEGTGDTGELFF. For the CDR3, the DNA is TGTGCCAGCAGCTGGGGAGACGAGGGGACAGGGGACACCGGGGAGCTGTTTTTT.